The 20 T cell receptor beta chains in this list originate from one sample, sequenced in a study of tumor-infiltrating lymphocytes in primary liver carcinoma. For each extraction, RNA and DNA were obtained together from 20-30 mg of unsorted bulk tissue. TCR beta cDNA was prepared out of roughly 490 ng total RNA by means of a constant-region primer. Three nested multiplex PCR rounds, a slightly modified ARM-PCR method, built the TCR beta libraries. Amplification in the first two PCR rounds was performed using TRBV1-TRBV30 forward primers and a C-beta reverse primer for approximately 10 cycles each. TCRdb re-called the multiplex PCR reads through MiXCR, storing one row per CDR3 protein. The sample holds 100,000 to 150,000 distinct CDR3 sequences; 50% to 80% are singletons and the top ten take 7.5% to 8.5%. Material: liver tumor tissue from sampling region 3. Subset reported: tumor region T3, left-lateral pole. All receptors come from a woman aged 60-75 years with primary liver carcinoma and hepatitis B virus infection.

Only one count was recorded for this clonotype. This may arise from a read error, as a much more abundant clone is one base away. This chain joins TRBV28 and TRBJ2-7; a possible D gene is TRBD2 (5 bases). V gave up 3 bases and J gave up 2 bases, with 11 bases separating them. Germline V CDR1 and CDR2: MDHEN, SYDVKM. The CDR3 loop spans 14 amino acids. CDR3 coding DNA: TGTGCCAGCAGTTTTGAGGGAGCAACCTACGAGCAGTACTTC. This encodes CASSFEGATYEQYF.

On this clonotype: As the CDR3 is not closed by the conserved phenylalanine or tryptophan, this likely results from a read error. The DNA is omitted, as the CDR3 cannot be located on it reliably, and the CDR3 follows TCRdb's listing. The chain joins TRBV30 to TRBJ2-3; TRBD1, the D gene given by the table, was not confirmed from the DNA. The CDR3 totals 14 residues, both ends included. CDR1 and CDR2 (germline): GTSNPN, SVGIG (reference sequence). Here the CDR3 reads CAWNQAGQADTQYL.

The chain joins TRBV11-1 to TRBJ2-1; weak D call: TRBD2 (6 bases). V was trimmed by 5 bases and J by 0 bases, leaving 17 bases between them. CDR3 length: 17 amino acids. The V gene's germline CDR1 is SGHAT and CDR2 FQDESV (reference sequence). CDR3 residues: CASSGRPGTGSYNEQFF. CDR3 sequence (DNA): TGTGCCAGCAGCGGAAGACCCGGGACTGGCTCCTACAATGAGCAGTTCTTC.

By frequency in the sample, this clonotype is medium-sized (0.01 to 0.1%). This chain joins TRBV11-2 and TRBJ2-1, with TRBD2 as a possible D gene (5 bases). Between the trimmed V and J ends, which lost 2 bases and 11 bases, there was a span of 10 bases. CDR3 length: 12 residues. The germline V gene has CDR1 SGHAT and CDR2 FQNNGV. The CDR3 is CASSLMNGKQFF. CDR3 bases: TGTGCCAGCAGCTTAATGAACGGGAAGCAGTTCTTC. The full variable domain, its missing parts supplied by reference TRBV11-2 and TRBJ2-1, is EAGVAQSPRYKIIEKRQSVAFWCNPISGHATLYWYQQILGQGPKLLIQFQNNGVVDDSQLPKDRFSAERLKGVDSTLKIQPAKLEDSAVYLCASSLMNGKQFFGPGTRLTVL.

The rearrangement uses TRBV19 and TRBJ2-7; 7 positions match TRBD1. This CDR3 has 15 residues. V shed 4 bases and J 2 bases; nucleotides not matched to a gene: 8. In germline, CDR1 is LNHDA, CDR2 SQIVND (reference sequence). CDR3 loop: CASSTSGGRTYEQYF. For the CDR3, the DNA is TGTGCCAGTAGTACCTCAGGGGGAAGGACCTACGAGCAGTACTTC. The variable domain in full, with the rest retrieved from reference TRBV19 and TRBJ2-7, is DGGITQSPKYLFRKEGQNVTLSCEQNLNHDAMYWYRQDPGQGLRLIYYSQIVNDFQKGDIAEGYSVSREKKESFPLTVTSAQKNPTAFYLCASSTSGGRTYEQYFGPGTRLTVT.

This clonotype was observed at least ten times. This rearrangement joins TRBV29-1 to TRBJ2-5, with 12 bases that match TRBD2. CDR1 is SQVTM, CDR2 ANQGSEA, per germline. CDR3 length: 13 amino acids. The J segment lost 5 bases and the V segment lost 6 bases, leaving 4 bases of the junction unmatched. The CDR3 here is CSVQTSGSETQYF. For the CDR3, the DNA is TGCAGCGTACAGACTAGCGGGAGTGAGACCCAGTACTTC.

This clonotype was found many times. The chain uses TRBV28 and TRBJ1-1; 7 nucleotides match TRBD1. Per the germline V gene, CDR1 is MDHEN and CDR2 is SYDVKM. The V gene end was trimmed by 4 bases and the J gene end by 6 bases; junction bases not matched to a gene: 14. This CDR3 is 16 amino acids long. CDR3: CASSSALGGGAAEAFF. The CDR3 nucleotides read TGTGCCAGCAGTTCCGCGTTGGGAGGGGGCGCGGCTGAAGCTTTCTTT.

This clonotype was observed a few times. This may stem from a read error, because a much larger clone lies one nucleotide away. The rearrangement links TRBV6-1 to TRBJ1-3; D is perhaps TRBD1 (5 bases). V shed 6 bases and J shed 3 bases, with 6 bases lying between them. Germline loops: CDR1 MNHNS, CDR2 SASEGT. The CDR3 is made up of 12 amino acids. Here the CDR3 DNA reads TGTGCCAGCAGAGACAGTGGAAACACCATATATTTT. This translates into CASRDSGNTIYF.

The V call is TRBV29-1, the J call TRBJ1-6, with 7 bases fitting TRBD1. This CDR3 comprises 14 residues. CDR1 is SQVTM and CDR2 is ANQGSEA in the germline V gene. V shed 8 bases, J shed 8 bases, and the junction held 12 bases outside the gene matches. CDR3: CSLRGDRDHSPLHF. The CDR3 DNA is TGCAGCCTTCGTGGCGACAGGGACCATTCACCCCTCCACTTT.

Notes on this clonotype: At one boundary the junction diverges from the germline segment, which might be a read error. The chain links TRBV11-3 to TRBJ1-1, with D possibly matching TRBD1 (5 bases). This CDR3 is built from 18 residues. From germline, CDR1 is SGHNT and CDR2 YENEEA. The CDR3 loop reads CASSLMGLMTGTDTEVFF. CDR3 in DNA: TGTGCCAGCAGCCTCATGGGGCTTATGACGGGAACGGACACTGAAGTTTTCTTT.

Concerning this clonotype: This CDR3 is missing its conserved last phenylalanine or tryptophan, likely due to a read error. This chain joins TRBV11-1 and TRBJ2-2; TRBD2 is a possible D gene (5 bases). The germline V gene has CDR1 SGHAT and CDR2 FQDESV (reference sequence). The CDR3 consists of 14 residues. CDR3 in DNA: TGTACCAGCGGACCGAGCCTTGACACCGGGGAGCTGTTTTCT. Its translation is CTSGPSLDTGELFS.

This clonotype was detected only a few times. It may be a read error: a sequence one base away is much more abundant. The chain combines TRBV6-1 with TRBJ1-1; D remains ambiguous. With 6 bases removed from V and 11 bases from J, the gap between germline ends came to 10 bases. The CDR3 is 10 amino acids. Germline CDR1 is MNHNS and CDR2 is SASEGT. This CDR3 is CASRQDNAFF. In nucleotides, the CDR3 is TGTGCCAGCAGGCAAGATAATGCTTTCTTT.

This clonotype was counted many times. This rearrangement joins TRBV10-3 to TRBJ2-1; TRBD2 aligns across 9 bases. The CDR3 is made up of 17 amino acids. The junction had 10 bases not matched to a gene; V was cut back by 0 bases and J by 7 bases. CDR1 is ENHRY, CDR2 SYGVKD, per germline. CDR3 sequence (DNA): TGTGCCATCAGTGAGTCCCCCGGGACTAGCTCCGGTAATGAGCAGTTCTTC. Translation gives CAISESPGTSSGNEQFF.

Of note for this clonotype: A read error may explain this, as a much larger clone is one base away. This chain links TRBV7-8 with TRBJ2-5; 13 bases map to TRBD2. The CDR3 spans 16 residues. Germline-derived CDR1 and CDR2 are SGHVS and FQNEAQ. This CDR3 is CANSSRTSGREKTQYF. The CDR3 DNA sequence: TGTGCCAACAGCTCCCGGACTAGCGGGAGAGAAAAGACCCAGTACTTC.

The chain is built from TRBV29-1 and TRBJ2-5, with TRBD1 matching 7 bases. Trimming took 1 base from V and 4 from J; bases not matched to a gene: 9. The CDR3 spans 15 residues. The germline V gene has CDR1 SQVTM and CDR2 ANQGSEA. The chain's CDR3 is CSVEGGTERRETQYF. The DNA for the CDR3 is TGCAGCGTTGAAGGGGGGACAGAGAGACGAGAGACCCAGTACTTC.

V and J are TRBV28 and TRBJ1-2; D gene ambiguous. The germline CDR1 and CDR2 sequences are MDHEN and SYDVKM. This CDR3 has 14 amino acids. V shed 8 bases and J shed 4 bases, with 17 bases lying between them. Here the CDR3 DNA reads TGTGCCAGCGAAGACGTGCAGGCCACCTATGGCTACACCTTC. The encoded protein is CASEDVQATYGYTF.

As regards this clonotype: Mismatch with germline at one junction end may stem from a read error. The V call is TRBV6-1, the J call TRBJ2-7; the match to TRBD2 covers 7 bases. CDR3 length: 15 residues. Per germline, CDR1 MNHNS and CDR2 SASEGT. The CDR3 protein is CASSDPGGTAYEQYF. DNA of the CDR3: TGTGCTAGCAGTGACCCGGGAGGCACTGCCTACGAGCAGTACTTC.

V and J are TRBV6-5 and TRBJ2-3, with 8 bases lining up with TRBD2. Germline V lookup: CDR1 MNHEY, CDR2 SVGAGI. With 10 bases clipped from V and 2 bases from J, the junction kept 17 bases outside the gene matches. The CDR3 length is 17 residues. CDR3: CANSRLAPSGDTDTQYF. In DNA form, the CDR3 reads TGTGCCAACAGCCGACTAGCGCCGAGTGGGGACACAGATACGCAGTATTTT.

In the case of this clonotype: The conserved final phenylalanine or tryptophan is absent from the CDR3, which likely points to a read error. The V and J genes are TRBV11-2 and TRBJ1-2, with D possibly TRBD1 on 5 matching bases. The V end lost 5 bases, the J end lost 4 bases, and 17 bases lay between the germline ends. The CDR3 consists of 15 residues. CDR1 and CDR2 (germline): SGHAT, FQNNGV. The CDR3 region is CASSRTSGQGYGYTL. The CDR3, as DNA: TGTGCCAGCAGCCGTACATCGGGGCAGGGCTATGGCTACACCCTC.

V gene TRBV11-2 combines with J gene TRBJ1-1; TRBD1 might be the D (6 bases). Trimming stripped 6 bases from V and 11 bases from J, with 22 bases between. CDR3 size: 14 residues. CDR1 SGHAT and CDR2 FQNNGV come from the germline V gene. CDR3 amino acids: CASSPLQGESGAFF. As DNA, the CDR3 is TGTGCCAGCAGTCCGCTACAGGGAGAGTCCGGGGCTTTCTTT.